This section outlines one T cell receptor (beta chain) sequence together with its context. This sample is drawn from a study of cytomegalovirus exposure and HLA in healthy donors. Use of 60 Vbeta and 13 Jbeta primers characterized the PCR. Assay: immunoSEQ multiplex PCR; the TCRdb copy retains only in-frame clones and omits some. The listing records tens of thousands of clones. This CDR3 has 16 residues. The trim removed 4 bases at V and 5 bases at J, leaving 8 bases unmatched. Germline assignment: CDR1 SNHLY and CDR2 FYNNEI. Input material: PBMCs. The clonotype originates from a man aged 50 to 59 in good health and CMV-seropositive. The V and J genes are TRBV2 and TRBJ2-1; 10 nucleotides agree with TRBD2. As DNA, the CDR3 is TGTGCCAGCAGTGGGCAGCTAGCGGGAGTACACAATGAGCAGTTCTTC. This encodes CASSGQLAGVHNEQFF.